A single TCR beta chain is shown here with its context. Sequencing was performed with immunoSEQ multiplex PCR; in TCRdb, only in-frame clones are kept and a portion is missing. This sample has 300,000 to 450,000 clones, with roughly nine tenths found just once. The data are from a study of blood T cell repertoires in COVID-19. Study details: The origin of the acute and convalescent COVID-19 samples was the United States, Italy and Spain.

CDR3 size: 15 residues. Trimming took 7 bases from V and 8 from J; bases not matched to a gene: 14. Germline V lookup: CDR1 MDHEN, CDR2 SYDVKM. The sequence derives from a man aged 18 to 29 who had recovered from COVID-19. The chain joins TRBV28 to TRBJ1-2, with 9 bases lining up with TRBD1. The sequencing input was PBMCs or T cells enriched from blood (not recorded which). This CDR3 is CASTPSTGGNGGYTF. The CDR3 DNA reads as TGTGCCAGCACCCCTTCGACAGGGGGGAACGGAGGCTACACCTTC.